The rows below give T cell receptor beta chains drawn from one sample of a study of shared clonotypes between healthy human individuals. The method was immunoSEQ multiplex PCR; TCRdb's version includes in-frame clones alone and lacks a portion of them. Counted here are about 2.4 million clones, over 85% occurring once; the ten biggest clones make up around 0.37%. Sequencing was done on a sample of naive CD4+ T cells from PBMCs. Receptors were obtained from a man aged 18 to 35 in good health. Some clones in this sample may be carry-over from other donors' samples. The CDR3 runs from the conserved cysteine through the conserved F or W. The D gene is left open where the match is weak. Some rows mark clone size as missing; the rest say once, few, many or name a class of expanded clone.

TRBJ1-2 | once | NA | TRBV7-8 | TGTGCCAGCAGCCCAGGCCCCAACACGGCCTATGGCTACACCTTC | CASSPGPNTAYGYTF
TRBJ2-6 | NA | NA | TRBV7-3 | TGTGCCAGCAGCGGGACGTCTGGGGCCAACGTCCTGACTTTC | CASSGTSGANVLTF
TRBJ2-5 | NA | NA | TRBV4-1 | TGCGCCAGCAGCCAAGATCTTGGAGGGTACCAAGAGACCCAGTACTTC | CASSQDLGGYQETQYF
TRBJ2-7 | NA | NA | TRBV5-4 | TGTGCCAGCAGATCAGCCGGGGGCTCCTACGAGCAGTACTTC | CASRSAGGSYEQYF
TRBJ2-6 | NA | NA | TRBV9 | TGTGCCAGCAGCGTTGGGACTGCTAGCTCTGGGGCCAACGTCCTGACTTTC | CASSVGTASSGANVLTF
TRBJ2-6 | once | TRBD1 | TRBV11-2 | TGTGCCAGCAGCTTAGGCAGGGGGTTTGGGGCCAACGTCCTGACTTTC | CASSLGRGFGANVLTF
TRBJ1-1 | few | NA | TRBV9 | TGTGCCAGCAGCGTAGACTCATGGACTGAAGCTTTCTTT | CASSVDSWTEAFF
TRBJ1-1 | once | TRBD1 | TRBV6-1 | TGTGCCAGCAGTTTTTCTTCAGGGGGCAGGACTGAAGCTTTCTTT | CASSFSSGGRTEAFF
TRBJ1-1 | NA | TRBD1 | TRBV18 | TGTGCCAGCTCACCGGGAGGACAGGGTTCGGCTTTCTTT | CASSPGGQGSAFF
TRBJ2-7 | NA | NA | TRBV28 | TGTGCCAGCAGTTTAGAGGACACGATCTACGAGCAGTACTTC | CASSLEDTIYEQYF
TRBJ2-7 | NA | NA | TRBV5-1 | TGCGCCAGCAGCCTCTCGGGCAGGGCCCACGAGCAGTACTTC | CASSLSGRAHEQYF
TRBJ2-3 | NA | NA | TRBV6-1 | TGTGCCAGCAGAGATGGACTTTACACAGATACGCAGTATTTT | CASRDGLYTDTQYF
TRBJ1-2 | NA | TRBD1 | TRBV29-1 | TGCAGCGGGGACAGGGCAGGGGGCTACACCTTC | CSGDRAGGYTF
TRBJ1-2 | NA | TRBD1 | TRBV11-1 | TGTGCCAGCAACCTCCCGAAGGGACAGGGCTTCGACTATGGCTACACCTTC | CASNLPKGQGFDYGYTF
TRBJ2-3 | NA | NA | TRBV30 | TGTGCCTGGAGGCGCGGGCTCAGTCGCACAGATACGCAGTATTTT | CAWRRGLSRTDTQYF
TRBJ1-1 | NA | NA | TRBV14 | TGTGCCAGCAGCCAAGATTACGCGGTTCGCACTGAAGCTTTCTTT | CASSQDYAVRTEAFF
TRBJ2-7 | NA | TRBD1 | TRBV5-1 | TGCGCCAGCAGCTCGACAGGGGGAGAAGAATACGAGCAGTACTTC | CASSSTGGEEYEQYF
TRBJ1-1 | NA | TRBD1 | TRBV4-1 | TGCGCCAGCAGCCGGGACAGAGAATCAAGCTGGCCGAACACTGAAGCTTTCTTT | CASSRDRESSWPNTEAFF
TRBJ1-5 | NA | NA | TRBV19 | TGTGCCAGTAGTGAGACAGTCAATCAGCCCCAGCATTTT | CASSETVNQPQHF
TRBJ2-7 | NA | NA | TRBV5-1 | TGCGCCAGCAGCTTGGGGTATGGGAGTGGGCCCTACGAGCAGTACTTC | CASSLGYGSGPYEQYF
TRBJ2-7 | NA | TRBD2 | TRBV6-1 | TGTGCCAGCAGTCGTACTAGCGATCGGAGTTACGAGCAGTACTTC | CASSRTSDRSYEQYF
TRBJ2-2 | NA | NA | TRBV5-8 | TGTGCCAGCACGACGCGGAACACCGGGGAGCTGTTTTTT | CASTTRNTGELFF
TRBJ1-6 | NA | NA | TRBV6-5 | TGTGCCAGCAGTTACTCTGATTCACCCCTCCACTTT | CASSYSDSPLHF
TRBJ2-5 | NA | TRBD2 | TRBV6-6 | TGTGCCAGCAGTTACTCGTCCCGGGGGGGAGAGACCCAGTACTTC | CASSYSSRGGETQYF
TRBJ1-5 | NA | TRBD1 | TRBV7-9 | TGTGCCAGCAGCCCCGGGGGGACAGGGACGCAGCCCCAGCATTTT | CASSPGGTGTQPQHF
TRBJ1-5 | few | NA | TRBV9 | TGTGCCAGCAGCGTAGCTCCCAATCAGCCCCAGCATTTT | CASSVAPNQPQHF
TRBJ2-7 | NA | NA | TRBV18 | TGTGCCAGCTCACCACGGAACGGTGCCTACGAGCAGTACTTC | CASSPRNGAYEQYF
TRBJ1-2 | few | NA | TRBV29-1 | TGCAGCGTTGGATCGGCGGGCTACACCTTC | CSVGSAGYTF
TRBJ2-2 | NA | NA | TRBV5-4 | TGTGCCAGCAGCTTGCGAGGGAGTATCGCCGGGGAGCTGTTTTTT | CASSLRGSIAGELFF
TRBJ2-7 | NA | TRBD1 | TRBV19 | TGTGCCAGTAGTGAAACCGGGACAGGGGGCTACGAGCAGTACTTC | CASSETGTGGYEQYF
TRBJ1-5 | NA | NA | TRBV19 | TGTGCCAGTAGACGACAGAGCAATCAGCCCCAGCATTTT | CASRRQSNQPQHF
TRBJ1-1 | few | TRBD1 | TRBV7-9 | TGTGCCAGCAGCCCGGACAGGGTGGCAGCTTTCTTT | CASSPDRVAAFF
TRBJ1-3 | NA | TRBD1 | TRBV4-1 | TGCGCCAGCAGAGGACGGGACAGGGGATGGGAGGATGGAAACACCATATATTTT | CASRGRDRGWEDGNTIYF
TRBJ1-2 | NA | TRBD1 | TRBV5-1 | TGCGCCAGCAGCAAGGACAGGGGGCCCGGCTATGGCTACACCTTC | CASSKDRGPGYGYTF
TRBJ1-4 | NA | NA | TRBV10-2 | TGCGCCAGCAGTGGGACGGCACTTGGGGAAAAACTGTTTTTT | CASSGTALGEKLFF
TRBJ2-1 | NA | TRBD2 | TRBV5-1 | TGCGCCAGCAGCTTGGGACTAGCGGGGTACTACAATGAGCAGTTCTTC | CASSLGLAGYYNEQFF
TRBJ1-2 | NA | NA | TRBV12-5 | TGTGCTAGTGGTTCCCACAAGGATGGCTACACCTTC | CASGSHKDGYTF
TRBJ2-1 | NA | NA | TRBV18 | TGTGCCAGCTCACCGACGGGCGGTGACAATGAGCAGTTCTTC | CASSPTGGDNEQFF
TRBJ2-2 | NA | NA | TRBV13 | TGTGCCAGCAGCTTAAACGCGGAGTCTGGGCTGTTTTTT | CASSLNAESGLFF
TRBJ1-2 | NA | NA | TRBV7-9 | TGTGCCAGCAGCTTAAGGGACTATGGCTACACCTTC | CASSLRDYGYTF
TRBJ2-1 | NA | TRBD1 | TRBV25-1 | TGTGCCAGCAGTGAATCGAGGGGGCTCTACAATGAGCAGTTCTTC | CASSESRGLYNEQFF
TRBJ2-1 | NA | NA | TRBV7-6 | TGTGCCAGCAGCTCTAGGGTGAATGAGCAGTTCTTC | CASSSRVNEQFF
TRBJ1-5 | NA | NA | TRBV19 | TGTGCCAGTAGTATTAGGGCTCTGGCGGAGCCCCAGCATTTT | CASSIRALAEPQHF
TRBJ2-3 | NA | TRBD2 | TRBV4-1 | TGCGCCAGCAGCCACGGACTAGCGGGAGCAGATACGCAGTATTTT | CASSHGLAGADTQYF
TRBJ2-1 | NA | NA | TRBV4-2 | TGTGCCAGCAGCCAAGGTATCGTGAGGGATGAGCAGTTCTTC | CASSQGIVRDEQFF
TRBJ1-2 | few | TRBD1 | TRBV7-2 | TGTGCCAGCAGCTTAGCGGGACAGTACTATGGCTACACCTTC | CASSLAGQYYGYTF
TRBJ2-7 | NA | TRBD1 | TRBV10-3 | TGTGCCATCAGCCCCGGGGACAGGGGTAGTGAGCAGTACTTC | CAISPGDRGSEQYF
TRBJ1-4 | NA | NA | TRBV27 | TGTGCCAGCAGTTTATCGCGGGGGAGGACTAATGAAAAACTGTTTTTT | CASSLSRGRTNEKLFF
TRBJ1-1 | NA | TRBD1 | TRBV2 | TGTGCCAGCAGTGATCTGCAGGGGGCAGGCACTGAAGCTTTCTTT | CASSDLQGAGTEAFF
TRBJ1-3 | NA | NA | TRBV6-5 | TGTGCCAGCAGTCCCACGGGCTCGGGAAACACCATATATTTT | CASSPTGSGNTIYF
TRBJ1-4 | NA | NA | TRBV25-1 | TGTGCCAGCAGTGGGGCGGGGCAGGAAAAACTGTTTTTT | CASSGAGQEKLFF
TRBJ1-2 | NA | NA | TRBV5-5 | TGTGCCAGCAGCTTGGAGGGCAGCCTCTATGGCTACACCTTC | CASSLEGSLYGYTF
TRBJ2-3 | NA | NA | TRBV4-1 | TGCGCCAGCAGCCAAACAGGAAGCACAGATACGCAGTATTTT | CASSQTGSTDTQYF
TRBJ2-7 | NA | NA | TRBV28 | TGTGCCAGCGAGATCCGCTTGGGCGAGCAGTACTTC | CASEIRLGEQYF
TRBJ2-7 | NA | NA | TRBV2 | TGTGCCAGCAGTGAAAGGGGGAGGTTTGCCCACGAGCAGTACTTC | CASSERGRFAHEQYF
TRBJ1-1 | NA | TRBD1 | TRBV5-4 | TGTGCCAGCAGCTTGGCCCGACAGGGTGAAGCTTTCTTT | CASSLARQGEAFF